The T cell receptor beta chain described here comes from a study of cytomegalovirus exposure and HLA in healthy donors. Healthy individuals who donated bone marrow served as the donors. It was with 60 Vbeta and 13 Jbeta primers that the PCR ran. Libraries were prepared by immunoSEQ multiplex PCR; TCRdb keeps only in-frame clonotypes and omits some of them. The sample carries approximately 150,000 clones, around 78% recorded once. Broader study findings: Trimming of TCR beta V- and J-genes showed a link, identified in a later analysis, to a missense DCLRE1C variant. There were 150 or so TCR beta chains listed as cytomegalovirus-associated.

Concerning this clone itself: What it binds is unknown.

This CDR3 is 15 amino acids long. V lost 2 bases and J 7 bases, leaving 13 bases between the germline ends. The germline CDR1 and CDR2 sequences are SGHRS and YFSETQ. The sample comprised PBMCs. The chain is built from TRBV5-1 and TRBJ1-6; a weak D match, TRBD1 (5 bases). The sequence derives from a man aged 40-49 years in good health and CMV-seronegative. The CDR3 here is CASSFQGMANSPLHF. CDR3 nucleotide sequence: TGCGCCAGCAGCTTCCAGGGAATGGCCAATTCACCCCTCCACTTT.